The text below deals with one T cell receptor (beta chain). The specificity of this receptor is unknown. One base away there is no much larger clone; base qualities are not given. The sample comes from a study (TCRdb year 2016). Libraries were made using RT-PCR. TCRdb names Illumina MiSeq as the instrument used. TCRdb redid the processing of the public reads, applying fastp at Q25 and MiXCR, and retained in-frame beta chains. Each CDR3 protein gets just one entry, which takes the most common genes and DNA from the rows behind it. This sample gives more than 550,000 distinct CDR3 sequences in total; about 14% of them show up just once. The top ten clones comprise roughly 3.9% of the sample. The receptor comes from a female donor in good health, serving as a healthy control. The sequencing input was memory CD4+ T cells from blood.

The nucleotide sequence is given as TGTGCCAGCAGTTTGGGAGGGGGCAGCGGGGAGCTGTTTTTT. This yields the protein CASSLGGGSGELFF. The V and J genes are TRBV12-3 or TRBV12-4 and TRBJ2-2, with the D gene possibly TRBD1 or TRBD2, each one fitting 7 bases. Measured from the cysteine to the phenylalanine, the CDR3 is 14 residues long. The read is trimmed to its CDR3 DNA, 42 bases read in frame from base 1. V drops 3 bases and J drops 7 bases, leaving 12 bases in between.